A single sample is the source of the 7 T cell receptor beta chains below, sequenced in a study of regulatory T cells in long-lasting Graves disease. Time point here: persistent/refractory GD, antithyroid drugs over 5 years with positive TRAb. The TCR library used RNA extracted from PBMCs. According to the study, TCR beta libraries were built with iRepertoire HTBI primers and CDR3-region Arm-PCR. TCRdb reanalysed the multiplex PCR reads using MiXCR and keeps one entry per CDR3 protein. The table shows around 400,000 distinct CDR3 sequences, with around a fifth occurring only once. Material: peripheral blood mononuclear cells (PBMCs), obtained when the disease was refractory, from a patient treated with antithyroid drugs. The source of these receptors is a female donor with Graves disease.

Comment on this clonotype: The final CDR3 position lacks the conserved phenylalanine or tryptophan, pointing to a likely read error. This chain links TRBV9 with TRBJ2-7; 11 nucleotides line up with TRBD1. In germline, CDR1 is SGDLS, CDR2 YYNGEE. CDR3 length: 15 amino acids. With 0 bases clipped from V and 3 bases from J, the junction kept 2 bases outside the gene matches. The CDR3 loop reads CASSVGTGGFYEQYC. Here the CDR3 DNA reads TGTGCCAGCAGCGTAGGGACAGGGGGCTTCTACGAGCAGTACTGC.

The chain combines TRBV6-5 with TRBJ2-7; D is uncertain. This CDR3 has 15 residues. V was cut by 4 bases and J by 1 base, with 14 bases left in between. Germline V CDR1 and CDR2: MNHEY, SVGAGI. The CDR3 DNA is TGTGCCAGCAGTTCAGCACAGTTTTTTTCCTACGAGCAGTACTTC. Protein product: CASSSAQFFSYEQYF.

Of note for this clonotype: A single base separates this from a much larger clone, so it may be a read error. V usage is TRBV27 and J usage is TRBJ2-2, with TRBD2 matching 10 bases. The CDR3 sequence is 16 residues long. V lost 5 bases, J lost 6 bases, and 9 bases stayed unmatched. Germline CDR1 reads MNHEY; CDR2 reads SMNVEV (reference sequence). CDR3 sequence: CASSAGLAREAGELFF. DNA of the CDR3: TGTGCCAGCAGTGCGGGACTAGCGAGAGAGGCCGGGGAGCTGTTTTTT.

On this clonotype itself: Given a much more abundant clone one base away, this may be a read error. This sequence joins TRBV6-1 and TRBJ2-2; 8 nucleotides agree with TRBD2. There are 14 residues in the CDR3. Trimming removed 10 bases from V and 0 bases from J; junction bases left unmatched: 4. Germline V lookup: CDR1 MNHNS, CDR2 SASEGT. The CDR3, as DNA: TGTGCCACCGAACTAGCGGCGAACACCGGGGAGCTGTTTTTT. Protein sequence: CATELAANTGELFF.

The J gene is TRBJ1-1, the V gene TRBV11-3, with D uncertain. Trimming cost V 8 bases and J 6 bases, with 19 bases left between them. This CDR3 has 14 amino acids. Germline V gene data show CDR1 as SGHNT and CDR2 as YENEEA. The DNA of the CDR3 is TGTGCCAGCGGCCCCTCACCGGACGTGGCTGAAGCTTTCTTT. It specifies CASGPSPDVAEAFF. Using reference TRBV11-3 and TRBJ1-1 for the parts outside the CDR3, the full variable domain is EAGVVQSPRYKIIEKKQPVAFWCNPISGHNTLYWYLQNLGQGPELLIRYENEEAVDDSQLPKDRFSAERLKGVDSTLKIQPAELGDSAVYLCASGPSPDVAEAFFGQGTRLTVV.

There are many counts of this clonotype. J is TRBJ2-7 and V is TRBV15; 9 bases are a match to TRBD1. CDR3 length: 14 residues. V gave up 1 base and J gave up 3 bases; unmatched junction bases: 1. Germline assignment: CDR1 LNHNV and CDR2 YYDKDF (reference sequence). DNA of the CDR3: TGTGCCACCAGCAGAGGACAGGGGGACTACGAGCAGTACTTC. Its protein is CATSRGQGDYEQYF.

There are many counts of this clonotype. This rearrangement joins TRBV12-3 or TRBV12-4 to TRBJ2-5, with TRBD1 matching 8 bases. The trim removed 11 bases at V and 6 bases at J, leaving 11 bases unmatched. The CDR3 spans 13 residues. The CDR3 DNA sequence: TGTGCCTCAACCGCCCAGGGGGCGAAGACCCAGTACTTC. Protein product: CASTAQGAKTQYF.